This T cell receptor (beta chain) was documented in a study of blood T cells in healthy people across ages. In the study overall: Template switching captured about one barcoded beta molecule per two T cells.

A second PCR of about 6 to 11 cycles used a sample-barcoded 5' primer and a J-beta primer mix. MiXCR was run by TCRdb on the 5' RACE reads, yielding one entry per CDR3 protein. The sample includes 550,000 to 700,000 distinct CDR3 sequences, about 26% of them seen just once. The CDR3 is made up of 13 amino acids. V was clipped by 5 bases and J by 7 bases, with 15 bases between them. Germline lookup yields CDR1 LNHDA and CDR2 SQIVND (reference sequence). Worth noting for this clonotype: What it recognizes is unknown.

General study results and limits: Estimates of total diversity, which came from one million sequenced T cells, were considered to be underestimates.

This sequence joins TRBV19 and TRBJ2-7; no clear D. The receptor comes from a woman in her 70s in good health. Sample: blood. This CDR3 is CASSLTLLREQYF. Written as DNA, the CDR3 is TGTGCCAGTAGTTTGACTCTACTACGGGAGCAGTACTTC.